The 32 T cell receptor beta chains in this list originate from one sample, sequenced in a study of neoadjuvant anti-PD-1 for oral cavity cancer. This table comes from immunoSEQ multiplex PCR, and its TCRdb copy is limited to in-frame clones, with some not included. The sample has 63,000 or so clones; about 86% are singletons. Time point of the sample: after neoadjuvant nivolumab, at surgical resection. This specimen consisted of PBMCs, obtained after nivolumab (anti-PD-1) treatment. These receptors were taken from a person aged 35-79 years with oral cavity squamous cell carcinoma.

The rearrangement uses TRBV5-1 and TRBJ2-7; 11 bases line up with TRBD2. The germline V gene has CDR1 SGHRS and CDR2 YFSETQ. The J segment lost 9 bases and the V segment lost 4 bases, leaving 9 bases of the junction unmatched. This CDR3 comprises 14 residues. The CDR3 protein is CASSTTSGIEVQYF. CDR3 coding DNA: TGCGCCAGCAGCACGACTAGCGGGATAGAGGTGCAGTACTTC.

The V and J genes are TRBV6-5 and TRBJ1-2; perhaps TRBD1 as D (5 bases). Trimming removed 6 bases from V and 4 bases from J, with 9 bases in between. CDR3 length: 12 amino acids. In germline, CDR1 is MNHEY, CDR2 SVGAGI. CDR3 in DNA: TGTGCCAGCAGAAGCGACAGCTATGGCTACACCTTC. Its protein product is CASRSDSYGYTF.

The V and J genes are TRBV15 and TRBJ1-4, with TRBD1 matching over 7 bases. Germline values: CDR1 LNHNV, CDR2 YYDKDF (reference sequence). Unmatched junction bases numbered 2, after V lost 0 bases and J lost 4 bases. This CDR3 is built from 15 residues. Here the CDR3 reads CATSREQGFNEKLFF. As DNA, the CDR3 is TGTGCCACCAGCAGAGAACAGGGGTTTAATGAAAAACTGTTTTTT. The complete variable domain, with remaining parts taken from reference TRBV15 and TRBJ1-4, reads DAMVIQNPRYQVTQFGKPVTLSCSQTLNHNVMYWYQQKSSQAPKLLFHYYDKDFNNEADTPDNFQSRRPNTSFCFLDIRSPGLGDTAMYLCATSREQGFNEKLFFGSGTQLSVL.

Written as DNA, the CDR3 is TGTGCCAGCAGCTGGGGGGTTAGCGGAAAATACGAGCAGTACTTC. Its translation: CASSWGVSGKYEQYF. The chain has TRBV5-6 and TRBJ2-7, with D possibly TRBD2 on 6 matching bases. The germline gives CDR1 SGHDT, CDR2 YYEEEE. V gave up 3 bases and J gave up 4 bases, with 17 bases separating them. This CDR3 has 15 amino acids.

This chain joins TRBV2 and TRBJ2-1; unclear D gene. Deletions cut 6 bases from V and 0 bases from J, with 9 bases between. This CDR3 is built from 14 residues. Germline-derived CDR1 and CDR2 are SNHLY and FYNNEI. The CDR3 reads CASSRTYSYNEQFF. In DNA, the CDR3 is TGTGCCAGCAGCCGCACATACTCCTACAATGAGCAGTTCTTC. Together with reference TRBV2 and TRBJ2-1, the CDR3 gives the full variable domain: EPEVTQTPSHQVTQMGQEVILRCVPISNHLYFYWYRQILGQKVEFLVSFYNNEISEKSEIFDDQFSVERPDGSNFTLKIRSTKLEDSAMYFCASSRTYSYNEQFFGPGTRLTVL.

The CDR3 DNA sequence: TGTGCCTGGAGCGACGGAGTCGGAAACACCATATATTTT. It specifies CAWSDGVGNTIYF. The V and J genes are TRBV30 and TRBJ1-3; D unresolved. The CDR3 spans 13 residues. V dropped 3 bases and J dropped 4 bases, with 10 bases sitting between them. Germline V lookup: CDR1 GTSNPN, CDR2 SVGIG (reference sequence).

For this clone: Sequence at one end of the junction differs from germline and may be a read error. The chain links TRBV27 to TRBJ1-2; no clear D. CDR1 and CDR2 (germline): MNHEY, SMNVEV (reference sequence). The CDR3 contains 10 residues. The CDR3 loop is CASSLGRPSF. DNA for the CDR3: TGTGCCAGCAGTTTAGGTAGGCCTAGCTTC.

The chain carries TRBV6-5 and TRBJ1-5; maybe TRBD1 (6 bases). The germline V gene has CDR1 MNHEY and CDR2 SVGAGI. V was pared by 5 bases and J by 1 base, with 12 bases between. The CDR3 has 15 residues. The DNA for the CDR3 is TGTGCCAGCAGTCCCGACAGGCCGAGCAATCAGCCCCAGCATTTT. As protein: CASSPDRPSNQPQHF.

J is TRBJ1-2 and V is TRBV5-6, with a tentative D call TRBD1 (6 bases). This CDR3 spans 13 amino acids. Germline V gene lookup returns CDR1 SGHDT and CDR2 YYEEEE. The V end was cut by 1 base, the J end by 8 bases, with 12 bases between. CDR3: CASSLRQAEGYTF. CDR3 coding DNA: TGTGCCAGCAGCTTGCGACAGGCGGAGGGCTACACCTTC.

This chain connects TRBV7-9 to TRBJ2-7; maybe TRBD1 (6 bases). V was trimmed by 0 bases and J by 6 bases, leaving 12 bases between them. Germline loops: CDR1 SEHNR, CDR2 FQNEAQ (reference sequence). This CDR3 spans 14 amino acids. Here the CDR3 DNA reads TGTGCCAGCAGCTTAGCAGCAGGGGCCGGCGAGCAGTACTTC. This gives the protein CASSLAAGAGEQYF. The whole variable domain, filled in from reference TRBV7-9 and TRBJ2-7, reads DTGVSQNPRHKITKRGQNVTFRCDPISEHNRLYWYRQTLGQGPEFLTYFQNEAQLEKSRLLSDRFSAERPKGSFSTLEIQRTEQGDSAMYLCASSLAAGAGEQYFGPGTRLTVT.

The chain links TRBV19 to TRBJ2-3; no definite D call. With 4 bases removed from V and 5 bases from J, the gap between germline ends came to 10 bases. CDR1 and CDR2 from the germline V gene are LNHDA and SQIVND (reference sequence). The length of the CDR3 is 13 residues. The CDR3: CASSNPEVDTQYF. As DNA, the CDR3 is TGTGCCAGTAGTAATCCAGAAGTAGATACGCAGTATTTT. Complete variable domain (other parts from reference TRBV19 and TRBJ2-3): DGGITQSPKYLFRKEGQNVTLSCEQNLNHDAMYWYRQDPGQGLRLIYYSQIVNDFQKGDIAEGYSVSREKKESFPLTVTSAQKNPTAFYLCASSNPEVDTQYFGPGTRLTVL.

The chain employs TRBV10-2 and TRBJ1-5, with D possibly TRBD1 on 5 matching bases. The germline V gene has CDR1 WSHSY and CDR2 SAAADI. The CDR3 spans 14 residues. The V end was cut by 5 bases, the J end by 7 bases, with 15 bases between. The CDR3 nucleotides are TGCGCCAGCAGTCGGGACCGCCTGAGCCAGCCCCAGCATTTT. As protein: CASSRDRLSQPQHF.

CDR3 sequence: CAWSEFLPYEQYF. CDR3 DNA: TGTGCCTGGAGTGAATTTCTACCCTACGAGCAGTACTTC. The V gene is TRBV30, the J gene TRBJ2-7, with D hard to call. CDR3 length equals 13 residues. Germline values: CDR1 GTSNPN, CDR2 SVGIG (reference sequence). V was trimmed by 1 base and J by 2 bases, leaving 9 bases between them.

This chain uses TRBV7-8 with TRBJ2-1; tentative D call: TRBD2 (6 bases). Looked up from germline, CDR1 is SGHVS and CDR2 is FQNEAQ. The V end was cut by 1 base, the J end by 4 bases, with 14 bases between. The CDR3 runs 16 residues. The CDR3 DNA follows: TGTGCCAGCAGCTTAGGTGGGGACTGGACTTACAATGAGCAGTTCTTC. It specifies CASSLGGDWTYNEQFF.

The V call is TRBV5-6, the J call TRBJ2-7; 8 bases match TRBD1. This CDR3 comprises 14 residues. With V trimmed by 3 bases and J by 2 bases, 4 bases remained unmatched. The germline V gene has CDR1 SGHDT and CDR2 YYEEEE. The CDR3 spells CASSSGQGPYEQYF. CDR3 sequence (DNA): TGTGCCAGCAGCTCAGGACAGGGCCCCTACGAGCAGTACTTC.

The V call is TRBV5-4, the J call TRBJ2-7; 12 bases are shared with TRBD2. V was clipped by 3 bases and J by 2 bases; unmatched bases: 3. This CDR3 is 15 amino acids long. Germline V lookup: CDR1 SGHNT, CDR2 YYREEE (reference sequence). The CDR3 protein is CASSSSGGAPYEQYF. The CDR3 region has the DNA TGTGCCAGCAGCTCTAGCGGGGGGGCGCCCTACGAGCAGTACTTC.

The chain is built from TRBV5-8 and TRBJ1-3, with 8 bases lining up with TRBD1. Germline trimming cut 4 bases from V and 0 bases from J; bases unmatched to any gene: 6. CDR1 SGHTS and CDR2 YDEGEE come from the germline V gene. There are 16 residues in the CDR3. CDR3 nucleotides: TGTGCCAGCAGCGGCCGGGACAGGATCTCTGGAAACACCATATATTTT. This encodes CASSGRDRISGNTIYF. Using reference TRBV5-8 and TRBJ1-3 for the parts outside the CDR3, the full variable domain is EAGVTQSPTHLIKTRGQQATLRCSPISGHTSVYWYQQALGLGLQFLLWYDEGEERNRGNFPPRFSGRQFPNYSSELNVNALELEDSALYLCASSGRDRISGNTIYFGEGSWLTVV.

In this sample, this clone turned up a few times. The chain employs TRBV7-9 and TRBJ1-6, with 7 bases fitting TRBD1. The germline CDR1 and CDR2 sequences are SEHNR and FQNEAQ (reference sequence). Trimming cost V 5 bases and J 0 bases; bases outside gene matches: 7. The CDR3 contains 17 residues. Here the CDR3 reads CASSPRGAFSYNSPLHF. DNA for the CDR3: TGTGCCAGCAGCCCCAGGGGGGCTTTCTCCTATAATTCACCCCTCCACTTT.

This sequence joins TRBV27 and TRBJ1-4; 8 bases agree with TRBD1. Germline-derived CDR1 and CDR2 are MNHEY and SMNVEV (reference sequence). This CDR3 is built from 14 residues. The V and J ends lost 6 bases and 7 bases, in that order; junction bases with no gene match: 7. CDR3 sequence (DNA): TGTGCCAGCAGAACAGGACAGGGATTTGAAAAACTGTTTTTT. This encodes CASRTGQGFEKLFF.

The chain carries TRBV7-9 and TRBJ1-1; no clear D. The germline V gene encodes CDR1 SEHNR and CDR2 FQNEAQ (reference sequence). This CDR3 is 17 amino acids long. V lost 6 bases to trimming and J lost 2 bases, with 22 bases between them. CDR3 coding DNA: TGTGCCAGCAGAACCCCCCCACACGGCGGGCGAAACACTGAAGCTTTCTTT. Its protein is CASRTPPHGGRNTEAFF. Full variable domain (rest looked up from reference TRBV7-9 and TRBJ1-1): DTGVSQNPRHKITKRGQNVTFRCDPISEHNRLYWYRQTLGQGPEFLTYFQNEAQLEKSRLLSDRFSAERPKGSFSTLEIQRTEQGDSAMYLCASRTPPHGGRNTEAFFGQGTRLTVV.

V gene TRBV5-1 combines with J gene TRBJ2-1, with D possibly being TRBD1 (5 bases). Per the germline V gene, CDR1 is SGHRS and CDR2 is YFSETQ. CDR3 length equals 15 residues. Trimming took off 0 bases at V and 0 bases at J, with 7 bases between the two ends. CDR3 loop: CASSLGQGSYNEQFF. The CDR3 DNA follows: TGCGCCAGCAGCTTGGGGCAGGGCTCCTACAATGAGCAGTTCTTC. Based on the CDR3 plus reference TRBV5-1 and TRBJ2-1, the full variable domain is KAGVTQTPRYLIKTRGQQVTLSCSPISGHRSVSWYQQTPGQGLQFLFEYFSETQRNKGNFPGRFSGRQFSNSRSEMNVSTLELGDSALYLCASSLGQGSYNEQFFGPGTRLTVL.

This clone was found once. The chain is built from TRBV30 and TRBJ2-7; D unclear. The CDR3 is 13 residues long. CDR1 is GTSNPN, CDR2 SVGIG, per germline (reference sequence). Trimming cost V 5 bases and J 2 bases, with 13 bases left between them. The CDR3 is CAWSPRVTYEQYF. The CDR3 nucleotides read TGTGCCTGGTCCCCCCGCGTCACCTACGAGCAGTACTTC.

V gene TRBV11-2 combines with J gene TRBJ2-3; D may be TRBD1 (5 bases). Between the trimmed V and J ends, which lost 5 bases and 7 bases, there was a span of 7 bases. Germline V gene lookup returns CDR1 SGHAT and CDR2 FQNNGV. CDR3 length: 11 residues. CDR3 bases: TGTGCCAGCAGCCGACAGTATACGCAGTATTTT. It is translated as CASSRQYTQYF.

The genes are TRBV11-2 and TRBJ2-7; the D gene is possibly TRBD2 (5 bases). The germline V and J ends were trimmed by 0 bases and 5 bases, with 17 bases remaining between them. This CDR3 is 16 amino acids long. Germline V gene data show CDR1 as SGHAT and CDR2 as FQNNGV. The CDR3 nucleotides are TGTGCCAGCAGCTTAGATTACTATAGAGGGATCAACGAGCAGTACTTC. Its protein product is CASSLDYYRGINEQYF.

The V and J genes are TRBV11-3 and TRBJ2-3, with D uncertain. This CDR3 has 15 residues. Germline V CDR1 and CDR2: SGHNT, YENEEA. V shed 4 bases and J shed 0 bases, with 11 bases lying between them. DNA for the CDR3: TGTGCCAGCAGCTACTCGGGTCGTAGCACAGATACGCAGTATTTT. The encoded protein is CASSYSGRSTDTQYF.

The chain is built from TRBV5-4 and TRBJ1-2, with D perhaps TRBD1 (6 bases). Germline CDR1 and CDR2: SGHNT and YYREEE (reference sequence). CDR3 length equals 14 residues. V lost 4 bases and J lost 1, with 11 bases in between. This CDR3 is CASSPDRFNYGYTF. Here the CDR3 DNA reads TGTGCCAGCAGCCCGGACAGATTTAACTATGGCTACACCTTC. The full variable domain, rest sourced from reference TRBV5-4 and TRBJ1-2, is ETGVTQSPTHLIKTRGQQVTLRCSSQSGHNTVSWYQQALGQGPQFIFQYYREEENGRGNFPPRFSGLQFPNYSSELNVNALELDDSALYLCASSPDRFNYGYTFGSGTRLTVV.

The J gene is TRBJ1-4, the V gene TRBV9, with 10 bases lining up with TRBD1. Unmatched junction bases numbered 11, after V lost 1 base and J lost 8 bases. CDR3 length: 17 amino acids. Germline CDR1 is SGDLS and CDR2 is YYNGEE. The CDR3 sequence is CASSVSGPGTGDEKLFF. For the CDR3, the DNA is TGTGCCAGCAGCGTATCCGGGCCCGGGACAGGGGACGAAAAACTGTTTTTT.

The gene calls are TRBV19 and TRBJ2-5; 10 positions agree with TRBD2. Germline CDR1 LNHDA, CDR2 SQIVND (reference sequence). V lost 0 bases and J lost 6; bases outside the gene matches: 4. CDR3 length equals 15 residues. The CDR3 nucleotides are TGTGCCAGTAGTATAGATAGCGGGGGGTCGAAGACCCAGTACTTC. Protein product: CASSIDSGGSKTQYF.

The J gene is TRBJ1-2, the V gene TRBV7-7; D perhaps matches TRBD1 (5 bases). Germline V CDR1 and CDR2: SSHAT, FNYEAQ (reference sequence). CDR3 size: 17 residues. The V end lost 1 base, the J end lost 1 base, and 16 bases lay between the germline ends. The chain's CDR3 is CASSLEVPGGGNYGYTF. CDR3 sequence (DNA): TGTGCCAGCAGCTTAGAGGTCCCGGGGGGTGGTAACTATGGCTACACCTTC.

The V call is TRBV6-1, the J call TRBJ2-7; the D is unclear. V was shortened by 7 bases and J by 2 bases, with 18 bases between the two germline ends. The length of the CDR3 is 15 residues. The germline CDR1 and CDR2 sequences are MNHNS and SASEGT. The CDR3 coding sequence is TGTGCCAGCACCCAACGGGCTGGGATCGCCTACGAGCAGTACTTC. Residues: CASTQRAGIAYEQYF.

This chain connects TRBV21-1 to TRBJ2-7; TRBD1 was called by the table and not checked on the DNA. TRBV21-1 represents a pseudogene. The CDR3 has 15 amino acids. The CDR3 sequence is CASNPLGGQGYEQYF. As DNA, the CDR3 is TGTGCCAGCAACCCCCTTGGGGGACAGGGCTACGAGCAGTACTTC.

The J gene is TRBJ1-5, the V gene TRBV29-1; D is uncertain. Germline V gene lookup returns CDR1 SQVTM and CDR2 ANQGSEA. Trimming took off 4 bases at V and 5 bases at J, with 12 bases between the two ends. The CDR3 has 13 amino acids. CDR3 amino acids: CSVGAQKYQPQHF. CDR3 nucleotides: TGCAGCGTTGGAGCACAGAAATATCAGCCCCAGCATTTT.